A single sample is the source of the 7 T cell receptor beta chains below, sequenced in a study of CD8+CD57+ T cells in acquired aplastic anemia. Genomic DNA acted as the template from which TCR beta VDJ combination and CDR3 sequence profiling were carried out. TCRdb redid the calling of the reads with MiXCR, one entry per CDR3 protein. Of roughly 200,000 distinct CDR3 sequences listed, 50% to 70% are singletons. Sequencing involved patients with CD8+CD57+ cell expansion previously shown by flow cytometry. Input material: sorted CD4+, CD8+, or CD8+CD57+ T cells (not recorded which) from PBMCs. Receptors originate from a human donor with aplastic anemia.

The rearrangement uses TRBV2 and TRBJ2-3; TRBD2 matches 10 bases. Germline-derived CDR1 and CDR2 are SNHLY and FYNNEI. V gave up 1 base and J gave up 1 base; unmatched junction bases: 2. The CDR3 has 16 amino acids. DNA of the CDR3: TGTGCCAGCAGTGAAGTGCTAGCGGGAGGCACAGATACGCAGTATTTT. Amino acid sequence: CASSEVLAGGTDTQYF.

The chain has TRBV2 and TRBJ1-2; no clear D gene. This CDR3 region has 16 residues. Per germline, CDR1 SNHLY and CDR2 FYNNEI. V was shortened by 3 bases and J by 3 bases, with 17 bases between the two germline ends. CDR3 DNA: TGTGCCAGCAGTGAGGCAGCTCAAACGCCCTACTATGGCTACACCTTC. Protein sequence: CASSEAAQTPYYGYTF.

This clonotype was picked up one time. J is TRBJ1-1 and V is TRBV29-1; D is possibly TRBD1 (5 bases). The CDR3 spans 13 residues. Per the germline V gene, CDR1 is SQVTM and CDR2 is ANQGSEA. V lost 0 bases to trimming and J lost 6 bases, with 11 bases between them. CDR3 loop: CSVEDSRGSEAFF. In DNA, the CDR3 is TGCAGCGTTGAAGACTCCCGGGGGTCTGAAGCTTTCTTT. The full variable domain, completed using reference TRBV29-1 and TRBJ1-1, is SAVISQKPSRDICQRGTSLTIQCQVDSQVTMMFWYRQQPGQSLTLIATANQGSEATYESGFVIDKFPISRPNLTFSTLTVSNMSPEDSSIYLCSVEDSRGSEAFFGQGTRLTVV.

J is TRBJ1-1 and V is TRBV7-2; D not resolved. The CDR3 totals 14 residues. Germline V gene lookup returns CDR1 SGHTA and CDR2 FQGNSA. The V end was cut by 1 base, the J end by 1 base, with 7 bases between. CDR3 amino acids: CASSLVSRNTEAFF. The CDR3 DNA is TGTGCCAGCAGCTTAGTCTCTCGGAACACTGAAGCTTTCTTT.

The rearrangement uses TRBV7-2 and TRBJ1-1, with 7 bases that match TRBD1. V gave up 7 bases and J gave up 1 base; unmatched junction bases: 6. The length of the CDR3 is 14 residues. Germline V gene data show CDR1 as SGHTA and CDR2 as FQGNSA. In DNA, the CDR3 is TGTGCCAGCATTAGGGGGCCGGGGAACACTGAAGCTTTCTTT. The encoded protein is CASIRGPGNTEAFF.

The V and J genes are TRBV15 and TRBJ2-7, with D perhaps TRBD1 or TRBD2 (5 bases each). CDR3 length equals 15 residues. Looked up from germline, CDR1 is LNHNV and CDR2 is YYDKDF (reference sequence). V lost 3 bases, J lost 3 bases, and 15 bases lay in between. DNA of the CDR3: TGTGCCACCAGCAGGCCCGGGACCGGTAACTACGAGCAGTACTTC. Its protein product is CATSRPGTGNYEQYF.

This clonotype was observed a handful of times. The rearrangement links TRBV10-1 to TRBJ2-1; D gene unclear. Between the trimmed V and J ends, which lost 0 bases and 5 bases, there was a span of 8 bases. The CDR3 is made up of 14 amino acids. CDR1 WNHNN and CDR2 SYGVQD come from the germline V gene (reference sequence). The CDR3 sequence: CASSESGGNNEQFF. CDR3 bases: TGCGCCAGCAGTGAGTCTGGTGGAAACAATGAGCAGTTCTTC.